A single sample gave rise to the 23 T cell receptor beta chains below, sequenced in a study of cytomegalovirus exposure and HLA in healthy donors. The method was immunoSEQ multiplex PCR; TCRdb's version includes in-frame clones alone and lacks a portion of them. Of under 200,000 clones in the sample, about 90% were seen once. Source material: PBMCs. These receptors all come from a man aged 18 to 35 in good health and CMV-seropositive.

V gene TRBV15 combines with J gene TRBJ2-3; TRBD1 might be the D (6 bases). Deletions cut 3 bases from V and 4 bases from J, with 14 bases between. This CDR3 spans 15 amino acids. The germline CDR1 and CDR2 sequences are LNHNV and YYDKDF (reference sequence). The chain's CDR3 is CATSRGAGVADTQYF. CDR3 nucleotide sequence: TGTGCCACCAGCAGGGGAGCAGGGGTGGCAGATACGCAGTATTTT.

This chain links TRBV5-1 with TRBJ2-2; 10 bases map to TRBD1. Germline V gene sequence: CDR1 SGHRS, CDR2 YFSETQ. This CDR3 comprises 14 residues. V was clipped by 7 bases and J by 7 bases; unmatched bases: 7. The CDR3 DNA is TGCGCCAGCCACGGGACAGGGGAGGTCGGGGAGCTGTTTTTT. Its protein is CASHGTGEVGELFF.

Here the CDR3 DNA reads TGTGCCAGCAGTTTGGTATCTAGCGGTCTCGTCTACAATGAGCAGTTCTTC. Its protein is CASSLVSSGLVYNEQFF. The chain uses TRBV28 and TRBJ2-1; TRBD2 agrees at 7 bases. V lost 3 bases, J lost 3 bases, and 11 bases stayed unmatched. Germline loops: CDR1 MDHEN, CDR2 SYDVKM. The length of the CDR3 is 17 residues.

The chain employs TRBV7-2 and TRBJ2-3; TRBD2 matches 10 bases. The V gene's germline CDR1 is SGHTA and CDR2 FQGNSA. The CDR3 has 17 amino acids. V dropped 7 bases and J dropped 4; count of bases not matched to a gene: 14. The CDR3 here is CASTKGLAGERADTQYF. The CDR3 DNA reads TGTGCCAGCACAAAGGGGCTAGCGGGAGAAAGGGCAGATACGCAGTATTTT.

The chain combines TRBV30 with TRBJ1-1; 9 nucleotides match TRBD1. Germline CDR1 is GTSNPN and CDR2 is SVGIG (reference sequence). J was trimmed by 10 bases and V by 6 bases; bases with no gene match: 12. CDR3 length equals 13 residues. The CDR3 nucleotides are TGTGCCTGCGACAGGGACAGGGTCTTAGGAGCTTTCTTT. This gives the protein CACDRDRVLGAFF. Full variable domain (rest looked up from reference TRBV30 and TRBJ1-1): SQTIHQWPATLVQPVGSPLSLECTVEGTSNPNLYWYRQAAGRGLQLLFYSVGIGQISSEVPQNLSASRPQDRQFILSSKKLLLSDSGFYLCACDRDRVLGAFFGQGTRLTVV.

CDR3 residues: CASGTSGSGYNEQFF. For the CDR3, the DNA is TGTGCCAGCGGAACTAGCGGGAGTGGTTACAATGAGCAGTTCTTC. The chain is built from TRBV28 and TRBJ2-1; TRBD2 aligns across 11 bases. The CDR3 has 15 amino acids. Germline CDR1 MDHEN, CDR2 SYDVKM. The trim removed 8 bases at V and 4 bases at J, leaving 7 bases unmatched.

The chain recombines TRBV7-9 with TRBJ1-1; D might be TRBD1 (5 bases). V lost 6 bases and J 3 bases, leaving 20 bases between the germline ends. Germline V CDR1 and CDR2: SEHNR, FQNEAQ (reference sequence). CDR3 length: 16 residues. Here the CDR3 reads CASSSQKGTGDTEAFF. CDR3 sequence (DNA): TGTGCCAGCAGTTCTCAAAAAGGGACTGGGGACACTGAAGCTTTCTTT.

The J gene is TRBJ2-1, the V gene TRBV6-6, with D uncertain. In germline, CDR1 is MNHNY, CDR2 SVGAGI (reference sequence). Trimming cost V 5 bases and J 7 bases, with 6 bases left between them. This CDR3 region has 11 residues. The CDR3 DNA sequence: TGTGCCAGCAGTACAAGAAATGAGCAGTTCTTC. Protein sequence: CASSTRNEQFF.

V gene TRBV19 combines with J gene TRBJ1-4; no clear D gene. Trimming left V 6 bases short and J 6 bases short, with 17 bases between. The CDR3 contains 15 residues. The germline gives CDR1 LNHDA, CDR2 SQIVND (reference sequence). This CDR3 is CASSPRPGEYEKLFF. CDR3 nucleotides: TGTGCCAGTAGCCCTCGGCCGGGAGAGTATGAAAAACTGTTTTTT.

The chain has TRBV6-6 and TRBJ2-7, with TRBD1 matching 8 bases. The J segment lost 3 bases and the V segment lost 4 bases, leaving 11 bases of the junction unmatched. CDR1 and CDR2 (germline): MNHNY, SVGAGI (reference sequence). The CDR3 covers 16 residues. The CDR3 region is CASSFSADRASYEQYF. The CDR3 DNA sequence: TGTGCCAGCAGTTTTTCAGCGGACAGGGCAAGCTACGAGCAGTACTTC.

This rearrangement joins TRBV6-4 to TRBJ2-7; TRBD1 agrees at 7 bases. Germline trimming cut 3 bases from V and 0 bases from J; bases unmatched to any gene: 20. This CDR3 has 20 amino acids. The germline CDR1 and CDR2 sequences are MRHNA and SNTAGT. The DNA of the CDR3 is TGTGCCAGCAGTGAGGGGGACAGACCGAGGGCAAACTCCTACTCCTACGAGCAGTACTTC. It yields the protein CASSEGDRPRANSYSYEQYF.

The V and J genes are TRBV11-3 and TRBJ2-3, with 10 bases fitting TRBD2. This CDR3 region has 18 residues. J lost 3 bases, V lost 5 bases, and 14 bases had no gene match. The germline V gene encodes CDR1 SGHNT and CDR2 YENEEA. For the CDR3, the DNA is TGTGCCAGCAGCACTTCTATTACTAGCGGGATTGCGACAGATACGCAGTATTTT. Translated: CASSTSITSGIATDTQYF.

The V gene is TRBV5-6, the J gene TRBJ2-7, with 9 bases fitting TRBD1. The CDR3 consists of 15 residues. Germline CDR1 is SGHDT and CDR2 is YYEEEE. J was trimmed by 3 bases and V by 3 bases; bases with no gene match: 7. CDR3 amino acids: CASSSSGTGNYEQYF. The CDR3 region has the DNA TGTGCCAGCAGCTCTTCGGGGACAGGGAACTACGAGCAGTACTTC.

J is TRBJ1-1 and V is TRBV15, with 8 bases lining up with TRBD1. With 0 bases clipped from V and 5 bases from J, the junction kept 5 bases outside the gene matches. The germline gives CDR1 LNHNV, CDR2 YYDKDF (reference sequence). This CDR3 comprises 15 residues. The CDR3 sequence: CATSRDRQGRTEAFF. The CDR3 DNA sequence: TGTGCCACCAGCAGAGATCGACAGGGGAGGACTGAAGCTTTCTTT. Looking up the rest from reference TRBV15 and TRBJ1-1 gives the full variable domain: DAMVIQNPRYQVTQFGKPVTLSCSQTLNHNVMYWYQQKSSQAPKLLFHYYDKDFNNEADTPDNFQSRRPNTSFCFLDIRSPGLGDTAMYLCATSRDRQGRTEAFFGQGTRLTVV.

The J gene is TRBJ1-5, the V gene TRBV19, with TRBD1 matching 9 bases. From germline, CDR1 is LNHDA and CDR2 SQIVND (reference sequence). The CDR3 has 15 amino acids. Trimming at V came to 7 bases and at J to 8 bases, leaving 12 bases not matched to a gene. CDR3 DNA: TGTGCCAGTACACAGGGGGCCCTGAAGACGGAGCCCCAGCATTTT. Residues: CASTQGALKTEPQHF.

The CDR3 DNA reads as TGTGCCAGCAGTTTACTGGGCCCTGGGGCCAACGTCCTGACTTTC. It specifies CASSLLGPGANVLTF. The chain carries TRBV28 and TRBJ2-6; D is unresolved. Germline CDR1 is MDHEN and CDR2 is SYDVKM. Trimming removed 2 bases from V and 2 bases from J, with 7 bases in between. This CDR3 has 15 residues. Based on the CDR3 plus reference TRBV28 and TRBJ2-6, the full variable domain is DVKVTQSSRYLVKRTGEKVFLECVQDMDHENMFWYRQDPGLGLRLIYFSYDVKMKEKGDIPEGYSVSREKKERFSLILESASTNQTSMYLCASSLLGPGANVLTFGAGSRLTVL.

J is TRBJ1-2 and V is TRBV11-2; TRBD1 aligns across 7 bases. Germline CDR1 SGHAT, CDR2 FQNNGV. CDR3 length: 15 residues. V shed 5 bases and J 3 bases; nucleotides not matched to a gene: 9. The CDR3 spells CASSQRDSRYYGYTF. In DNA, the CDR3 is TGTGCCAGCAGCCAACGGGACAGTCGATACTATGGCTACACCTTC.

The chain is built from TRBV7-3 and TRBJ2-1; D possibly corresponds to TRBD2 (5 bases). The germline V gene encodes CDR1 SGHTA and CDR2 FQGTGA. This CDR3 has 15 amino acids. Between the trimmed V and J ends, which lost 5 bases and 0 bases, there was a span of 11 bases. The CDR3 coding sequence is TGTGCCAGCAGCAATAGCGAGAGCTCCTACAATGAGCAGTTCTTC. Translated: CASSNSESSYNEQFF. Looking up the rest from reference TRBV7-3 and TRBJ2-1 gives the full variable domain: GAGVSQTPSNKVTEKGKYVELRCDPISGHTALYWYRQSLGQGPEFLIYFQGTGAADDSGLPNDRFFAVRPEGSVSTLKIQRTERGDSAVYLCASSNSESSYNEQFFGPGTRLTVL.

The rearrangement uses TRBV2 and TRBJ2-5, with 15 bases that match TRBD2. This CDR3 spans 16 amino acids. Germline trimming cut 6 bases from V and 5 bases from J; bases unmatched to any gene: 7. Germline CDR1 and CDR2: SNHLY and FYNNEI. CDR3 bases: TGTGCCAGCAGGGGGACTAGCGGGAGGACCTGGGAGACCCAGTACTTC. It yields the protein CASRGTSGRTWETQYF. The complete variable domain, with remaining parts taken from reference TRBV2 and TRBJ2-5, reads EPEVTQTPSHQVTQMGQEVILRCVPISNHLYFYWYRQILGQKVEFLVSFYNNEISEKSEIFDDQFSVERPDGSNFTLKIRSTKLEDSAMYFCASRGTSGRTWETQYFGPGTRLLVL.

V and J are TRBV11-3 and TRBJ2-1; 7 bases are a match to TRBD2. Germline V gene sequence: CDR1 SGHNT, CDR2 YENEEA. V was clipped by 1 base and J by 2 bases; unmatched bases: 14. The CDR3 covers 19 residues. In nucleotides, the CDR3 is TGTGCCAGCAGCTTAGGGGACCGACTAGCCGAAGATACCTACAATGAGCAGTTCTTC. Its protein product is CASSLGDRLAEDTYNEQFF. Based on the CDR3 plus reference TRBV11-3 and TRBJ2-1, the full variable domain is EAGVVQSPRYKIIEKKQPVAFWCNPISGHNTLYWYLQNLGQGPELLIRYENEEAVDDSQLPKDRFSAERLKGVDSTLKIQPAELGDSAVYLCASSLGDRLAEDTYNEQFFGPGTRLTVL.

V and J are TRBV28 and TRBJ2-5; D possibly corresponds to TRBD1 (6 bases). Germline CDR1 and CDR2: MDHEN and SYDVKM. The CDR3 spans 15 residues. V lost 7 bases to trimming and J lost 2 bases, with 17 bases between them. The CDR3 sequence is CASNRDHPKQETQYF. In DNA form, the CDR3 reads TGTGCCAGCAACAGGGACCATCCGAAGCAAGAGACCCAGTACTTC.

The chain combines TRBV27 with TRBJ1-1; TRBD1 is a possible D gene (6 bases). The CDR3 has 14 residues. Trimming took 6 bases from V and 5 from J, leaving 16 bases between them. The germline V gene has CDR1 MNHEY and CDR2 SMNVEV (reference sequence). CDR3 protein: CASSLGGARTEAFF. The CDR3 bases are TGTGCCAGCAGCCTAGGGGGGGCGCGGACTGAAGCTTTCTTT.

The V gene is TRBV6-1, the J gene TRBJ1-1; TRBD1 matches at 8 bases. CDR3 length: 15 amino acids. Germline V lookup: CDR1 MNHNS, CDR2 SASEGT. The V segment lost 10 bases and the J segment 5 bases; nucleotides outside the gene matches: 15. CDR3 amino acids: CAILPPGQAVTEAFF. Here the CDR3 DNA reads TGTGCCATCCTACCCCCGGGACAGGCCGTAACTGAAGCTTTCTTT.